Following are 24 T cell receptor beta chains from one sample sequenced in a study of beta chain features in type 1 diabetes. These TCRs' antigens remain unknown. The investigators reverse transcribed all of the isolated RNA, so they sequenced expressed TCRB transcripts. Assay: immunoSEQ multiplex PCR; the TCRdb copy retains only in-frame clones and omits some. The table has 150,000 to 190,000 clones, 10% seen once; the top ten hold around 0.5%. General study points: Type 1 diabetes patients had moderately but significantly shorter TCRB CDR3s in all four CD4+ subsets.

Material: central memory CD4+ T cells from blood. Receptors originate from a man aged 25-45 years with type 1 diabetes.

The chain joins TRBV2 to TRBJ2-7; D is perhaps TRBD2 (5 bases). V lost 6 bases and J 3 bases, leaving 9 bases between the germline ends. The CDR3 covers 12 residues. In germline, CDR1 is SNHLY, CDR2 FYNNEI. CDR3 bases: TGTGCCAGCAGGGACTCCCTCTACGAGCAGTACTTC. As protein: CASRDSLYEQYF.

This clone came up a few times. V is TRBV7-3 and J is TRBJ2-1, with 8 positions matching TRBD2. The CDR3 covers 16 residues. CDR1 is SGHTA and CDR2 is FQGTGA in the germline V gene. J was trimmed by 6 bases and V by 3 bases; bases with no gene match: 10. The DNA of the CDR3 is TGTGCCAGCAGCTTCTCGGGAGGGGCAGGGTTCAATGAGCAGTTCTTC. Protein product: CASSFSGGAGFNEQFF.

This chain connects TRBV7-3 to TRBJ1-1, with 8 bases lining up with TRBD1. The CDR3 extends over 14 amino acids. J gave up 3 bases and V 5 bases, and 5 bases lay outside the gene matches. Germline V gene data show CDR1 as SGHTA and CDR2 as FQGTGA. The CDR3 reads CASSKDREYTEAFF. The CDR3 DNA sequence: TGTGCCAGCAGCAAGGACAGGGAGTACACTGAAGCTTTCTTT.

The table lists this clone with a few counts. V usage is TRBV27 and J usage is TRBJ2-7; the match to TRBD1 covers 10 bases. Germline V gene lookup returns CDR1 MNHEY and CDR2 SMNVEV (reference sequence). Unmatched junction bases numbered 7, after V lost 3 bases and J lost 2 bases. There are 16 residues in the CDR3. This chain's CDR3 is CASSFRPGQGTYEQYF. For the CDR3, the DNA is TGTGCCAGCAGTTTCCGTCCGGGACAGGGGACCTACGAGCAGTACTTC.

The genes are TRBV7-2 and TRBJ2-7, with D possibly TRBD1 on 6 matching bases. Trimming pared 6 bases from V and 0 bases from J, leaving 12 bases between. The germline V gene encodes CDR1 SGHTA and CDR2 FQGNSA. The length of the CDR3 is 14 residues. The DNA for the CDR3 is TGTGCCAGCAGGGCCGGGACATTCTCCTACGAGCAGTACTTC. This sequence encodes CASRAGTFSYEQYF.

The chain has TRBV28 and TRBJ1-2, with D unresolved. Germline CDR1 MDHEN, CDR2 SYDVKM. CDR3 size: 11 residues. Deletions cut 5 bases from V and 8 bases from J, with 9 bases between. CDR3 protein: CASSVSMGYTF. The CDR3 DNA reads TGTGCCAGCAGTGTATCTATGGGCTACACCTTC.

The chain has TRBV30 and TRBJ1-2; D is possibly TRBD1 (6 bases). V was cut by 3 bases and J by 2 bases, with 16 bases left in between. The CDR3 extends over 15 amino acids. Germline V lookup: CDR1 GTSNPN, CDR2 SVGIG (reference sequence). The CDR3 DNA is TGTGCCTGGAGGACGTCACCAGGGACAAACTATGGCTACACCTTC. Its protein product is CAWRTSPGTNYGYTF.

This clone has more than one count but fewer than ten. CDR3 in DNA: TGTGCCAGCAGCCTGGACTTCAACTCCTACAATGAGCAGTTCTTC. It specifies CASSLDFNSYNEQFF. The rearrangement uses TRBV27 and TRBJ2-1; D is possibly TRBD2 (5 bases). Trimming left V 6 bases short and J 0 bases short, with 12 bases between. Germline values: CDR1 MNHEY, CDR2 SMNVEV (reference sequence). The CDR3 loop spans 15 amino acids.

This clone was observed a handful of times. The CDR3 DNA sequence: TGTGCCAGCAGTTCAGGGTCGGTCTACTCCGAGCAGTACTTC. Its translation: CASSSGSVYSEQYF. The rearrangement joins TRBV27 to TRBJ2-7, with a tentative D call TRBD1 (5 bases). Germline CDR1 is MNHEY and CDR2 is SMNVEV (reference sequence). V lost 4 bases to trimming and J lost 6 bases, with 16 bases between them. CDR3 length: 14 residues.

This clone was counted ten times or more. The chain recombines TRBV2 with TRBJ2-1; D gene uncertain. Trimming removed 4 bases from V and 4 bases from J, with 2 bases in between. The CDR3 totals 11 residues. The germline V gene has CDR1 SNHLY and CDR2 FYNNEI. The CDR3 is CASSAYNEQFF. The CDR3 coding sequence is TGTGCCAGCAGTGCTTACAATGAGCAGTTCTTC.

This clone was detected a few times. The chain links TRBV2 to TRBJ2-3; D possibly corresponds to TRBD2 (5 bases). The CDR3 spans 12 residues. V lost 3 bases and J lost 5, with 6 bases in between. CDR1 is SNHLY and CDR2 is FYNNEI in the germline V gene. CDR3 protein: CASSDTRDTQYF. As DNA, the CDR3 is TGTGCCAGCAGTGATACTAGAGATACGCAGTATTTT.

This clone has just a few counts. The chain uses TRBV23-1 and TRBJ2-7, with 8 bases matching TRBD1. TRBV23-1 is known as an ORF, though its function is uncertain. This CDR3 has 15 residues. With V trimmed by 1 base and J by 3 bases, 5 bases remained unmatched. The CDR3 spells CASSQCRGRFYEQYF. CDR3 in DNA: TGCGCCAGCAGTCAATGCAGGGGGCGTTTCTACGAGCAGTACTTC.

This clone has a count of ten or more. In DNA, the CDR3 is TGCAGCGCTGCACAGGGGACGAACACTGAAGCTTTCTTT. Translating gives CSAAQGTNTEAFF. This chain links TRBV29-1 with TRBJ1-1; 7 positions match TRBD1. Looked up from germline, CDR1 is SQVTM and CDR2 is ANQGSEA. This CDR3 comprises 13 residues. V trimming: 7 bases; J trimming: 1 base; junction bases outside the gene matches: 6. The whole variable domain, remainder taken from reference TRBV29-1 and TRBJ1-1, is SAVISQKPSRDICQRGTSLTIQCQVDSQVTMMFWYRQQPGQSLTLIATANQGSEATYESGFVIDKFPISRPNLTFSTLTVSNMSPEDSSIYLCSAAQGTNTEAFFGQGTRLTVV.

This clone was seen a few times. The chain carries TRBV28 and TRBJ2-1; 9 positions match TRBD1. Germline lookup yields CDR1 MDHEN and CDR2 SYDVKM. The CDR3 is made up of 16 amino acids. The trim removed 4 bases at V and 8 bases at J, leaving 12 bases unmatched. As DNA, the CDR3 is TGTGCCAGCAGTTCCTCCGGGACAGGGCTCTTCGATGAGCAGTTCTTC. It specifies CASSSSGTGLFDEQFF.

The gene calls are TRBV19 and TRBJ2-1; D may be TRBD2 (6 bases). The length of the CDR3 is 15 residues. CDR1 and CDR2 from the germline V gene are LNHDA and SQIVND (reference sequence). Trimming took off 4 bases at V and 1 base at J, with 11 bases between the two ends. The CDR3 sequence is CASSTGGSSYNEQFF. CDR3 nucleotides: TGTGCCAGTAGTACCGGAGGGAGTTCCTACAATGAGCAGTTCTTC.

This clone was seen a few times. This rearrangement joins TRBV6-5 to TRBJ2-3; D possibly corresponds to TRBD2 (6 bases). V was clipped by 7 bases and J by 3 bases, with 14 bases between them. CDR1 and CDR2 (germline): MNHEY, SVGAGI. The CDR3 extends over 14 amino acids. Written as DNA, the CDR3 is TGTGCCAGCAAGGAGGGCGTGTGGACAGATACGCAGTATTTT. Its translation is CASKEGVWTDTQYF.

The rearrangement joins TRBV5-6 to TRBJ1-2, with 8 bases aligning to TRBD1. In germline, CDR1 is SGHDT, CDR2 YYEEEE. This CDR3 region has 14 residues. J gave up 4 bases and V 6 bases, and 8 bases lay outside the gene matches. CDR3 amino acids: CASKDRGLGYGYTF. Here the CDR3 DNA reads TGTGCCAGCAAAGACAGGGGCCTCGGCTATGGCTACACCTTC. Full variable domain (missing parts from reference TRBV5-6 and TRBJ1-2): DAGVTQSPTHLIKTRGQQVTLRCSPKSGHDTVSWYQQALGQGPQFIFQYYEEEERQRGNFPDRFSGHQFPNYSSELNVNALLLGDSALYLCASKDRGLGYGYTFGSGTRLTVV.

The chain joins TRBV5-1 to TRBJ2-5; 7 bases map to TRBD2. The CDR3 loop spans 13 amino acids. The germline CDR1 and CDR2 sequences are SGHRS and YFSETQ. J was trimmed by 5 bases and V by 2 bases; bases with no gene match: 3. The CDR3 DNA reads TGCGCCAGCAGCTTCAAGCGGGACGAGACCCAGTACTTC. Its translation: CASSFKRDETQYF.

The rearrangement uses TRBV2 and TRBJ2-2, with 7 bases that match TRBD2. Germline V CDR1 and CDR2: SNHLY, FYNNEI. V dropped 6 bases and J dropped 5; count of bases not matched to a gene: 3. The CDR3 covers 13 residues. The chain's CDR3 is CASRARETGELFF. CDR3 DNA sequence: TGTGCCAGCAGGGCGCGGGAGACCGGGGAGCTGTTTTTT.

This clone has just a few counts. The CDR3 is CASTSTGGVTEAFF. CDR3 coding DNA: TGTGCCAGCACATCCACTGGGGGGGTCACTGAAGCTTTCTTT. This chain uses TRBV7-2 with TRBJ1-1, with D tentatively TRBD1 (5 bases). The CDR3 consists of 14 residues. Germline V CDR1 and CDR2: SGHTA, FQGNSA. With 7 bases removed from V and 4 bases from J, the gap between germline ends came to 16 bases.

This clone turned up a few times. The V call is TRBV19, the J call TRBJ2-1, with 8 positions matching TRBD2. This CDR3 comprises 16 residues. V shed 4 bases and J 7 bases; nucleotides not matched to a gene: 12. Germline V gives CDR1 LNHDA, CDR2 SQIVND (reference sequence). The CDR3 sequence: CASSTSGRRFLNEQFF. As DNA, the CDR3 is TGTGCCAGTAGTACGAGCGGGAGACGATTTTTGAATGAGCAGTTCTTC.

The rearrangement uses TRBV28 and TRBJ2-7, with 8 bases matching TRBD1. This CDR3 has 14 amino acids. V lost 3 bases and J lost 3; bases outside the gene matches: 4. The germline V gene has CDR1 MDHEN and CDR2 SYDVKM. CDR3 DNA: TGTGCCAGCAGTTTGGGGACAGGTTACTACGAGCAGTACTTC. Encoded protein: CASSLGTGYYEQYF. The whole variable domain, filled in from reference TRBV28 and TRBJ2-7, reads DVKVTQSSRYLVKRTGEKVFLECVQDMDHENMFWYRQDPGLGLRLIYFSYDVKMKEKGDIPEGYSVSREKKERFSLILESASTNQTSMYLCASSLGTGYYEQYFGPGTRLTVT.

This clone has a handful of counts. The chain links TRBV7-9 to TRBJ2-5; 9 bases match TRBD1. The CDR3 totals 12 residues. J gave up 10 bases and V 5 bases, and 5 bases lay outside the gene matches. Looked up from germline, CDR1 is SEHNR and CDR2 is FQNEAQ (reference sequence). The CDR3 region has the DNA TGTGCCAGCAGCCTAAGACAGGGGGTCCAGTACTTC. As protein: CASSLRQGVQYF.

This clone was found a few times. The chain is built from TRBV28 and TRBJ2-7; 8 nucleotides align to TRBD2. Germline V gene lookup returns CDR1 MDHEN and CDR2 SYDVKM. V shed 2 bases and J 2 bases; nucleotides not matched to a gene: 5. The CDR3 contains 15 residues. CDR3 bases: TGTGCCAGCAGTTTAAGTGGCGGGGGGACCTACGAGCAGTACTTC. Translated, it gives CASSLSGGGTYEQYF.